One sample yielded the 5 T cell receptor beta chains listed below, sequenced in a study of early T cells in non-severe SARS-CoV-2 infection. TCRdb itself ran the 5' RACE reads through MiXCR, one entry per CDR3 protein. The profile shows over 55,000 distinct CDR3 sequences, less than 9.5% of them singletons. The sequenced sample was whole blood. Source of these receptors: an adult who was a healthcare worker with PCR-confirmed SARS-CoV-2 infection or an uninfected control (not recorded which).

The chain uses TRBV24-1 and TRBJ2-3; D uncertain. This CDR3 is built from 16 residues. Per germline, CDR1 KGHDR and CDR2 SFDVKD. V was cut by 2 bases and J by 5 bases, with 16 bases left in between. The CDR3 is CATSDSQRPDGDTQYF. DNA of the CDR3: TGTGCCACCAGTGATTCACAACGGCCCGACGGAGATACGCAGTATTTT.

This chain uses TRBV7-2 with TRBJ2-1; 9 bases are a match to TRBD2. Germline CDR1 and CDR2: SGHTA and FQGNSA. This CDR3 is built from 14 residues. With V trimmed by 3 bases and J by 5 bases, 2 bases remained unmatched. The CDR3 reads CASSFASGDNEQFF. The CDR3 nucleotides read TGTGCCAGCAGCTTTGCTAGCGGGGACAATGAGCAGTTCTTC. Together with reference TRBV7-2 and TRBJ2-1, the CDR3 gives the full variable domain: GAGVSQSPSNKVTEKGKDVELRCDPISGHTALYWYRQSLGQGLEFLIYFQGNSAPDKSGLPSDRFSAERTGGSVSTLTIQRTQQEDSAVYLCASSFASGDNEQFFGPGTRLTVL.

There are a few counts of this clonotype. The gene calls are TRBV28 and TRBJ2-2; possibly TRBD2 for D (5 bases). CDR1 is MDHEN, CDR2 SYDVKM, per germline. The CDR3 sequence is 13 residues long. Trimming stripped 8 bases from V and 5 bases from J, with 12 bases between. Here the CDR3 reads CASFRGETGELFF. In DNA form, the CDR3 reads TGTGCCAGCTTTCGGGGAGAAACCGGGGAGCTGTTTTTT.

This clonotype was found many times. The chain is built from TRBV20-1 and TRBJ2-1; tentatively, D is TRBD2 (6 bases). In germline, CDR1 is DFQATT, CDR2 SNEGSKA (reference sequence). The ends were cut back, 3 bases at V and 16 bases at J, with 13 bases in the middle. The length of the CDR3 is 10 residues. The CDR3 spells CSASYRELFF. CDR3 bases: TGCAGTGCTAGTTACCGGGAGTTATTCTTC.

Only a few counts were recorded for this clonotype. The J gene is TRBJ1-2, the V gene TRBV5-1; D might be TRBD1 (5 bases). The V end was cut by 3 bases, the J end by 6 bases, with 18 bases between. This CDR3 has 15 amino acids. Per germline, CDR1 SGHRS and CDR2 YFSETQ. The CDR3 loop reads CASSSGTPVEDGYTF. DNA of the CDR3: TGCGCCAGCAGCTCCGGGACCCCCGTGGAGGATGGCTACACCTTC.